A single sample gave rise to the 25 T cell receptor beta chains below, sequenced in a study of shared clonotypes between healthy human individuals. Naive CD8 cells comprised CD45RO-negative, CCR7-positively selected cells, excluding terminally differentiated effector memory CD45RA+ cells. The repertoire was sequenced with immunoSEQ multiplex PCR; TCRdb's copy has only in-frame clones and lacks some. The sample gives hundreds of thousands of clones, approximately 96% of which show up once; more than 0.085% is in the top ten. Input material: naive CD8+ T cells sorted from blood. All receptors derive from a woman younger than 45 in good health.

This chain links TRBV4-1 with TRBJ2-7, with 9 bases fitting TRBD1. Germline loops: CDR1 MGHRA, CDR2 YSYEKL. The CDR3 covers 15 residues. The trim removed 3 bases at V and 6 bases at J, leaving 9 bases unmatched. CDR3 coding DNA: TGCGCCAGCAGCCATGACCTTGGGGACAGGGTCGAGCAGTACTTC. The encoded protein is CASSHDLGDRVEQYF.

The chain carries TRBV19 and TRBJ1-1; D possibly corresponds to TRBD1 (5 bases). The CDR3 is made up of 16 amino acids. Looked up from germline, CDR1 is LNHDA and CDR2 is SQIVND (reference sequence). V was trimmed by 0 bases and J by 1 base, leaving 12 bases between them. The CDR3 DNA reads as TGTGCCAGTAGTATAGATGTGGCGGGGCAGAACACTGAAGCTTTCTTT. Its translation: CASSIDVAGQNTEAFF.

The DNA for the CDR3 is TGTGCCAGCAGCCAACAGGACAGGAGGCCCCAGGATACGCAGTATTTT. Amino acids: CASSQQDRRPQDTQYF. The chain employs TRBV14 and TRBJ2-3; 7 nucleotides align to TRBD1. The trim removed 2 bases at V and 6 bases at J, leaving 11 bases unmatched. Germline loops: CDR1 SGHDN, CDR2 FVKESK. The CDR3 consists of 16 residues.

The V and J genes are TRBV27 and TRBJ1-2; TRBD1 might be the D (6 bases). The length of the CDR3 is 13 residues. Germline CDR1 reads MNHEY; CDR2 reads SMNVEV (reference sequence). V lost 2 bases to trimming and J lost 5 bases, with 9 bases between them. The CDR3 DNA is TGTGCCAGCAGTTTAACAGGGTGGTATGGCTACACCTTC. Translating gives CASSLTGWYGYTF.

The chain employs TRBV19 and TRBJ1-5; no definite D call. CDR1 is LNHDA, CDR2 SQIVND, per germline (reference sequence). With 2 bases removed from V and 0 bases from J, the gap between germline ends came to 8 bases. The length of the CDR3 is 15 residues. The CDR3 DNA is TGTGCCAGTAGTATAATGGGAAGTAGCAATCAGCCCCAGCATTTT. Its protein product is CASSIMGSSNQPQHF.

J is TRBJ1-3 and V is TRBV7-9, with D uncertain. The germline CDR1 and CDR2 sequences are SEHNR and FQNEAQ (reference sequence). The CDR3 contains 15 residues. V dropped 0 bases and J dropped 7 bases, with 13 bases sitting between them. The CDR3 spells CASSLANDRGNTIYF. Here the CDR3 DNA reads TGTGCCAGCAGCTTAGCGAATGACCGAGGGAACACCATATATTTT.

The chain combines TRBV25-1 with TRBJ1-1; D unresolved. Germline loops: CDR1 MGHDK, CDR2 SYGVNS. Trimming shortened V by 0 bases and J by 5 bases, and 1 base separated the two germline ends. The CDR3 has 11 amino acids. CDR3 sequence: CASSEYTEAFF. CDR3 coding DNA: TGTGCCAGCAGTGAATATACTGAAGCTTTCTTT.

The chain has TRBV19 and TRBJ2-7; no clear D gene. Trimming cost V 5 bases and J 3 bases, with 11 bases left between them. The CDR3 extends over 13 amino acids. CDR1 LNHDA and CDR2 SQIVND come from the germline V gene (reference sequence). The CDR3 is CASSWVGSYEQYF. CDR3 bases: TGTGCCAGTAGTTGGGTCGGCAGCTACGAGCAGTACTTC.

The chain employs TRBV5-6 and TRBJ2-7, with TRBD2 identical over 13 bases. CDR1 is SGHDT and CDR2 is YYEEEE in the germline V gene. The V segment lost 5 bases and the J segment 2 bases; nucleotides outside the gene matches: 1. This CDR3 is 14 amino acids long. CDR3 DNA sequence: TGTGCCAGCAGACTAGCGGGAGGGCCCTACGAGCAGTACTTC. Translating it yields CASRLAGGPYEQYF. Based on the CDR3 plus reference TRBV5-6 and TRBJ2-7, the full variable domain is DAGVTQSPTHLIKTRGQQVTLRCSPKSGHDTVSWYQQALGQGPQFIFQYYEEEERQRGNFPDRFSGHQFPNYSSELNVNALLLGDSALYLCASRLAGGPYEQYFGPGTRLTVT.

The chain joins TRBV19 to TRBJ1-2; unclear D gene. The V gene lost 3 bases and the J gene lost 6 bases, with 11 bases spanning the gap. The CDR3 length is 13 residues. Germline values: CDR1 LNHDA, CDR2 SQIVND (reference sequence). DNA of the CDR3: TGTGCCAGTAGTATTTGGGGTATCGATGGCTACACCTTC. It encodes CASSIWGIDGYTF.

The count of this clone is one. The CDR3 sequence: CASSLQGVNQPQHF. The CDR3 DNA reads as TGTGCCAGCAGCCTACAGGGGGTTAATCAGCCCCAGCATTTT. The V and J genes are TRBV7-9 and TRBJ1-5, with TRBD1 identical over 8 bases. Germline values: CDR1 SEHNR, CDR2 FQNEAQ (reference sequence). V gave up 5 bases and J gave up 4 bases; unmatched junction bases: 4. This CDR3 spans 14 amino acids.

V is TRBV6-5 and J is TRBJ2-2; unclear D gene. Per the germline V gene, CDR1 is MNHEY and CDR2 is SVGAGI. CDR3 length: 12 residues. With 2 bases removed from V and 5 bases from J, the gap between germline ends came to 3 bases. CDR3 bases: TGTGCCAGCAGTTACAGGACCGGGGAGCTGTTTTTT. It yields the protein CASSYRTGELFF.

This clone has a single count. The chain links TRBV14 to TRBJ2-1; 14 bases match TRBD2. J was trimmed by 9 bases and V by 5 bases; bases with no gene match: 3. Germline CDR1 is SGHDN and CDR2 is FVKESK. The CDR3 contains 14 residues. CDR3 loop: CASSWTSGRIEQFF. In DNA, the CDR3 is TGTGCCAGCAGCTGGACTAGCGGGAGGATTGAGCAGTTCTTC.

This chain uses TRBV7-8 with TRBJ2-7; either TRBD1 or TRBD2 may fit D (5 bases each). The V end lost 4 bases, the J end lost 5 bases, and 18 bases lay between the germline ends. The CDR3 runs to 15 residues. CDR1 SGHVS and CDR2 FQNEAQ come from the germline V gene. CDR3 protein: CASSSGPTPLHEQYF. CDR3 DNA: TGTGCCAGCAGCTCGGGACCGACTCCCCTCCACGAGCAGTACTTC.

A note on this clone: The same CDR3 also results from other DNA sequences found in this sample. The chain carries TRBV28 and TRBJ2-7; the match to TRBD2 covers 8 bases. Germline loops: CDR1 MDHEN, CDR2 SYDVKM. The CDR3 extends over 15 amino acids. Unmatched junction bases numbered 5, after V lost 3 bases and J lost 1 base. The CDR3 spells CASSFGTSGSYEQYF. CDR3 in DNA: TGTGCCAGCAGTTTCGGAACTAGCGGATCCTACGAGCAGTACTTC.

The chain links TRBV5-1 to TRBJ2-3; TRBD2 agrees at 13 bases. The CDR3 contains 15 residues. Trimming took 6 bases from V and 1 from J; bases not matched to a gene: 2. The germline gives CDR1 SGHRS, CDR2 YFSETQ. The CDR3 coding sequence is TGCGCCAGCACACTAGCGGGAGGGCGCACAGATACGCAGTATTTT. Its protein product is CASTLAGGRTDTQYF.

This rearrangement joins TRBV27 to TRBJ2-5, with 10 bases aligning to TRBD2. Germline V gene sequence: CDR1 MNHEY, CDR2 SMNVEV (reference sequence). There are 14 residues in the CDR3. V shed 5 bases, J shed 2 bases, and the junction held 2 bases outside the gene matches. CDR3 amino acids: CASSILAGQETQYF. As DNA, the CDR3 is TGTGCCAGCAGTATACTAGCGGGACAAGAGACCCAGTACTTC.

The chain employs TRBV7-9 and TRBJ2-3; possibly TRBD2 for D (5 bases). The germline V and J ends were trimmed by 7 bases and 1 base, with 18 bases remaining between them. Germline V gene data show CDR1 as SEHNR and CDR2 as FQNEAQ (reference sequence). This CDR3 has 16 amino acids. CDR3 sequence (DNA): TGTGCCAGCACCCCTCTATCAGCGGAACGCACAGATACGCAGTATTTT. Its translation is CASTPLSAERTDTQYF.

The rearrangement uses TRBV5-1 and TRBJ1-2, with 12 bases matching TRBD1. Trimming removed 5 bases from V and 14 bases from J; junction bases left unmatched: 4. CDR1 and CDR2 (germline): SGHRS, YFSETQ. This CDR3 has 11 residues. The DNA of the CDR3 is TGCGCCAGCAGGGGGACAGGGGGCCGTACCTTC. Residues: CASRGTGGRTF.

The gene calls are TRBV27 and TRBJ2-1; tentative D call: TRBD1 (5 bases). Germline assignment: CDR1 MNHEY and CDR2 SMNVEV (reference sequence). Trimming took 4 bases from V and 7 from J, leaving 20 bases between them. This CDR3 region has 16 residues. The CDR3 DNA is TGTGCCAGCAGTTCCCTGGGCAGGGTAAGGGGTAATGAGCAGTTCTTC. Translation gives CASSSLGRVRGNEQFF.

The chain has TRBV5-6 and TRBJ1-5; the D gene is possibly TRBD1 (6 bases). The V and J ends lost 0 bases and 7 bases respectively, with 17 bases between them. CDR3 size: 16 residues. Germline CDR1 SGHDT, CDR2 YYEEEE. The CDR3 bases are TGTGCCAGCAGCTTGGGGTGGGGGGGGCGCAGGCAGCCCCAGCATTTT. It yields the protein CASSLGWGGRRQPQHF.

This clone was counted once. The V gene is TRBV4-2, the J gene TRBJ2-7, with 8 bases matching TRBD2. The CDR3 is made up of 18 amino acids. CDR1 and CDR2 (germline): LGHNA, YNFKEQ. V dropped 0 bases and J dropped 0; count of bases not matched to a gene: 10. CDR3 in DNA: TGTGCCAGCAGCCAAGATGACCTAGCGGGTAAATTCTCCTACGAGCAGTACTTC. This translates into CASSQDDLAGKFSYEQYF.

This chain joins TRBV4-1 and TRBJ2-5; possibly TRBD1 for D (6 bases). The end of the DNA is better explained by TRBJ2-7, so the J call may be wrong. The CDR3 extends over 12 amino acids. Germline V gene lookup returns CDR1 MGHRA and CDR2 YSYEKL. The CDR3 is CASSSQGNEQYF. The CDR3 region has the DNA TGCGCCAGCAGCTCACAGGGAAACGAGCAGTACTTC.

CDR3 DNA: TGTGCCAGTAGGCCGGGCTTAGCGGGAAAGTACAATGAGCAGTTCTTC. Its translation: CASRPGLAGKYNEQFF. The gene calls are TRBV19 and TRBJ2-1, with 8 bases matching TRBD2. The CDR3 runs to 16 residues. V dropped 6 bases and J dropped 4; count of bases not matched to a gene: 11. Germline V gives CDR1 LNHDA, CDR2 SQIVND (reference sequence).

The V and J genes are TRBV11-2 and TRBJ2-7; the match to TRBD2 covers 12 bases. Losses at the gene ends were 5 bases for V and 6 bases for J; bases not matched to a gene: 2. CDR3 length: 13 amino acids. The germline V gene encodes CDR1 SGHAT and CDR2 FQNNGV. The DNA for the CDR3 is TGTGCCAGCAGCCCGACTAGCGGGAGCGAGCAGTACTTC. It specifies CASSPTSGSEQYF.